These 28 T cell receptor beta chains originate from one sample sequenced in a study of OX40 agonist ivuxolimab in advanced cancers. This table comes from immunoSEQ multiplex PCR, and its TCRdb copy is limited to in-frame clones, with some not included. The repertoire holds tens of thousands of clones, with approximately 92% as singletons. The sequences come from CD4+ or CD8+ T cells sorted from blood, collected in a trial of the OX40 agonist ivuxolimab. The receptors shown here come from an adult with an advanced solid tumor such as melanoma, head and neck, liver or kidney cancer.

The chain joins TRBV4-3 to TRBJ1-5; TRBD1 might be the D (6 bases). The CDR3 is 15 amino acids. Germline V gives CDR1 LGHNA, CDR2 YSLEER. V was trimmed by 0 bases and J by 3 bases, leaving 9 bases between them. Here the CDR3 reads CASSQDRGFNQPQHF. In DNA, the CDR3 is TGCGCCAGCAGCCAAGACAGGGGTTTCAATCAGCCCCAGCATTTT.

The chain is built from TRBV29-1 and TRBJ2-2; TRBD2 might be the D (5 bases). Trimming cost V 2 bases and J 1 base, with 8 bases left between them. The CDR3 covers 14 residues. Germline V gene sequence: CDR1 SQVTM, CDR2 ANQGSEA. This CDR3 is CSVEPAVNTGELFF. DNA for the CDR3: TGCAGCGTTGAACCAGCGGTGAACACCGGGGAGCTGTTTTTT.

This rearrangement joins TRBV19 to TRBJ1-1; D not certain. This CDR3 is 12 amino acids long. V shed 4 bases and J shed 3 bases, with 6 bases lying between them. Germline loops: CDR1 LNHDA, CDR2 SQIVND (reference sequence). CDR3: CASSSSDTEAFF. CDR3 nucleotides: TGTGCCAGTAGTAGTTCGGACACTGAAGCTTTCTTT.

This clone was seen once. The DNA of the CDR3 is TGTGCCAGTAGTACCGGACAGGTATCCTACAATGAGCAGTTCTTC. Its translation: CASSTGQVSYNEQFF. The rearrangement links TRBV19 to TRBJ2-1; 7 positions agree with TRBD1. This CDR3 spans 15 amino acids. V shed 4 bases, J shed 1 base, and the junction held 4 bases outside the gene matches. The germline V gene has CDR1 LNHDA and CDR2 SQIVND (reference sequence).

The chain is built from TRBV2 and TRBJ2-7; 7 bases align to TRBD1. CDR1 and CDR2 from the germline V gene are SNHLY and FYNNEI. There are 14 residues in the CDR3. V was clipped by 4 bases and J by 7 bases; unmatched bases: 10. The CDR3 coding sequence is TGTGCCAGCAGTGCAGGGGGTCACCCCGGGGAGCAGTACTTC. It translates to CASSAGGHPGEQYF. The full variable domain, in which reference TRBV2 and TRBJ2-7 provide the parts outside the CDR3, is EPEVTQTPSHQVTQMGQEVILRCVPISNHLYFYWYRQILGQKVEFLVSFYNNEISEKSEIFDDQFSVERPDGSNFTLKIRSTKLEDSAMYFCASSAGGHPGEQYFGPGTRLTVT.

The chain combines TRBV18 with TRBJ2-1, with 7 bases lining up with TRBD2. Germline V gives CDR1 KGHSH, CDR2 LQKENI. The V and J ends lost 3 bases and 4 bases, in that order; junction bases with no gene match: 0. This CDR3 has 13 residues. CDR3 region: CASSPGLYNEQFF. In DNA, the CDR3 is TGTGCCAGCTCACCGGGACTATACAATGAGCAGTTCTTC.

CDR3 sequence: CASSAQGTSGMGRQFF. CDR3 coding DNA: TGTGCCAGCAGTGCCCAAGGGACTAGCGGGATGGGAAGGCAGTTCTTC. The gene calls are TRBV6-4 and TRBJ2-1; 13 bases match TRBD2. CDR1 MRHNA and CDR2 SNTAGT come from the germline V gene. The CDR3 loop spans 16 amino acids. The junction had 12 bases not matched to a gene; V was cut back by 4 bases and J by 12 bases.

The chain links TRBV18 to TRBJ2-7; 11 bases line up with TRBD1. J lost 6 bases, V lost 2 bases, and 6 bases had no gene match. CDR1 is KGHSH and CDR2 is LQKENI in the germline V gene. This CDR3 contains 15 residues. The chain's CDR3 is CASSPWGQGGGEQYF. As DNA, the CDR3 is TGTGCCAGCTCACCATGGGGACAGGGGGGCGGCGAGCAGTACTTC.

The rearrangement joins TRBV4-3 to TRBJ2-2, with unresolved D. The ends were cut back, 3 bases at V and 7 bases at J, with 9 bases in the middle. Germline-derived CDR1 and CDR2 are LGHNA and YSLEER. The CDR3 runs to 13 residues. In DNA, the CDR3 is TGCGCCAGCAGCCAGGAGCCGGGCGGGGAGCTGTTTTTT. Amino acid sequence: CASSQEPGGELFF.

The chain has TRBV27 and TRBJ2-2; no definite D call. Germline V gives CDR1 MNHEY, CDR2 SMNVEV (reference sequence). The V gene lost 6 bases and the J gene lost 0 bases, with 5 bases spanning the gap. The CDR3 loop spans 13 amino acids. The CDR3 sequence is CASSLANTGELFF. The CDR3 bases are TGTGCCAGCAGCCTCGCGAACACCGGGGAGCTGTTTTTT.

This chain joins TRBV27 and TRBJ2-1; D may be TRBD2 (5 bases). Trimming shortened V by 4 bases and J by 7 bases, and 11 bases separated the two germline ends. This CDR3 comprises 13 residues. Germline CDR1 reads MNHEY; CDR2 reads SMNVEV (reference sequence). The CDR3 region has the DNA TGTGCCAGCAGTTCTTGGACGGGGAATGAGCAGTTCTTC. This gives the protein CASSSWTGNEQFF.

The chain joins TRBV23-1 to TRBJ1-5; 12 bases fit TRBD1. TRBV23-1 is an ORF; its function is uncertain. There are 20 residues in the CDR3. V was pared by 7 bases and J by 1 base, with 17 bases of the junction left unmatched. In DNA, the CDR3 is TGCGCCAGCATCCCAATGGAGGAAGGGACAGGGGGCCCCAGCAATCAGCCCCAGCATTTT. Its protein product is CASIPMEEGTGGPSNQPQHF.

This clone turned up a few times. CDR3 region: CASSYSEGRLFF. CDR3 bases: TGTGCCAGCAGTTACTCCGAGGGGCGACTGTTTTTT. The rearrangement links TRBV6-6 to TRBJ1-4, with D perhaps matching TRBD1 (5 bases). Between the trimmed V and J ends, which lost 0 bases and 13 bases, there was a span of 9 bases. This CDR3 is 12 amino acids long. CDR1 and CDR2 from the germline V gene are MNHNY and SVGAGI (reference sequence).

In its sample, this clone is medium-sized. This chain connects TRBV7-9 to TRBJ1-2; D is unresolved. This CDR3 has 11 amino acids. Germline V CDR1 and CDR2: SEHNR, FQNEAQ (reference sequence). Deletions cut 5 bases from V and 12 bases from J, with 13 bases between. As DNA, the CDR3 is TGTGCCAGCAGCCCCGGGCCTGTGAACACCTTC. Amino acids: CASSPGPVNTF.

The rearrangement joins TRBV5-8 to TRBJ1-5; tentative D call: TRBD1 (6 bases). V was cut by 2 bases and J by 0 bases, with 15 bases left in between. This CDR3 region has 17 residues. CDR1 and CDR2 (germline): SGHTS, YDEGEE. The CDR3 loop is CASSLTLDSHSNQPQHF. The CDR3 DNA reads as TGTGCCAGCAGCTTAACTTTGGACAGCCATAGCAATCAGCCCCAGCATTTT.

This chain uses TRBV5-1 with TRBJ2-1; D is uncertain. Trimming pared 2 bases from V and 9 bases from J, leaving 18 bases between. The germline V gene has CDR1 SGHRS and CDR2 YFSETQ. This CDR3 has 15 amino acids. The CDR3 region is CASSLSGLDISEQFF. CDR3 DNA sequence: TGCGCCAGCAGCTTATCTGGGCTAGATATTAGTGAGCAGTTCTTC.

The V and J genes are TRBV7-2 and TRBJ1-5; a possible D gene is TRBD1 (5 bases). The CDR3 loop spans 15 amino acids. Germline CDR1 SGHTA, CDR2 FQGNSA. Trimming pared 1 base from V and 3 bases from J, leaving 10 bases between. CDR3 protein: CASSLGGVSNQPQHF. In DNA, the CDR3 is TGTGCCAGCAGCTTAGGAGGGGTTTCCAATCAGCCCCAGCATTTT.

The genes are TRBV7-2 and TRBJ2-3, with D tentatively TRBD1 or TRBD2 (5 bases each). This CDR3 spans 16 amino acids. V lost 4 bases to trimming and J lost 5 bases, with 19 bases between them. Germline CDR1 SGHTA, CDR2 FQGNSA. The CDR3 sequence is CASSSYSGTSLDTQYF. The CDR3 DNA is TGTGCCAGCAGCTCTTACTCCGGGACGAGCCTAGATACGCAGTATTTT. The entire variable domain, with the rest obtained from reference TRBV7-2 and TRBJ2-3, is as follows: GAGVSQSPSNKVTEKGKDVELRCDPISGHTALYWYRQSLGQGLEFLIYFQGNSAPDKSGLPSDRFSAERTGGSVSTLTIQRTQQEDSAVYLCASSSYSGTSLDTQYFGPGTRLTVL.

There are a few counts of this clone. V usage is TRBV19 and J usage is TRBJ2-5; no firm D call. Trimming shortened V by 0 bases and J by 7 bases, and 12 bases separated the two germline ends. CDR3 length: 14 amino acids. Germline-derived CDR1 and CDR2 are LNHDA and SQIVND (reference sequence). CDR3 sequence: CASSIDPYKTTQYF. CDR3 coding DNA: TGTGCCAGTAGTATAGACCCTTATAAGACGACCCAGTACTTC.

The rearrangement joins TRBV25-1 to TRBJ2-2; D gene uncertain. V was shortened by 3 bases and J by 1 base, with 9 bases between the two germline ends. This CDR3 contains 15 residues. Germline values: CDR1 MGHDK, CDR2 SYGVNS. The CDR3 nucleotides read TGTGCCAGCAGTGATGCCGGTCAGAACACCGGGGAGCTGTTTTTT. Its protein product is CASSDAGQNTGELFF.

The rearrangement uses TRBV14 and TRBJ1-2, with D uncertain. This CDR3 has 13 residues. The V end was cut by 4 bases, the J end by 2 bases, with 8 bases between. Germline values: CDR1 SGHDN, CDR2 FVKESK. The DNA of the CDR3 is TGTGCCAGCAGCCTAAACCCAAACTATGGCTACACCTTC. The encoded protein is CASSLNPNYGYTF. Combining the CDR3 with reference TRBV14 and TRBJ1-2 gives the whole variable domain EAGVTQFPSHSVIEKGQTVTLRCDPISGHDNLYWYRRVMGKEIKFLLHFVKESKQDESGMPNNRFLAERTGGTYSTLKVQPAELEDSGVYFCASSLNPNYGYTFGSGTRLTVV.

CDR3 amino acids: CASSRTNSYEQYF. Written as DNA, the CDR3 is TGTGCCAGCAGCCGGACTAACTCCTACGAGCAGTACTTC. The V and J genes are TRBV5-8 and TRBJ2-7, with D maybe TRBD2 (6 bases). Germline V CDR1 and CDR2: SGHTS, YDEGEE. The CDR3 has 13 amino acids. Trimming shortened V by 4 bases and J by 0 bases, and 8 bases separated the two germline ends.

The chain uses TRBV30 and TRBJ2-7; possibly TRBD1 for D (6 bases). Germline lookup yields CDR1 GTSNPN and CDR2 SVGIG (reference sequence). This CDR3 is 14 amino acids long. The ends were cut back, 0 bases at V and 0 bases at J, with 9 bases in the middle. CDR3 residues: CAWSVQGSSYEQYF. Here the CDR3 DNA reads TGTGCCTGGAGTGTACAGGGCAGCTCCTACGAGCAGTACTTC.

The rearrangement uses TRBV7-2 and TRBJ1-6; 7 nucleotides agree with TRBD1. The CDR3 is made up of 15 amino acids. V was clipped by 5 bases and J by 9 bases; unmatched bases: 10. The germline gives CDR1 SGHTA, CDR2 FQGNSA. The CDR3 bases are TGTGCCAGCAGCGGGGGACAGTCAAGCGGTTCACCCCTCCACTTT. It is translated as CASSGGQSSGSPLHF.

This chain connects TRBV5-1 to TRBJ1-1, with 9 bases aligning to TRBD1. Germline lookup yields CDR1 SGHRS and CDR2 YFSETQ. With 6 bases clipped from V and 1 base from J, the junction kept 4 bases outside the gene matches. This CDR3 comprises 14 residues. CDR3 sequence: CASNPGQGNTEAFF. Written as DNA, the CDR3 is TGCGCCAGCAACCCGGGACAGGGGAACACTGAAGCTTTCTTT.

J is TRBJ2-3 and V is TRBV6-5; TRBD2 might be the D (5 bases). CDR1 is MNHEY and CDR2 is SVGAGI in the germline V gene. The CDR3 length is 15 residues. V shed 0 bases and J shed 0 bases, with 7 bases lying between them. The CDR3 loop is CASSYSWTSTDTQYF. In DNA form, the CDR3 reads TGTGCCAGCAGTTACTCTTGGACTAGCACAGATACGCAGTATTTT.

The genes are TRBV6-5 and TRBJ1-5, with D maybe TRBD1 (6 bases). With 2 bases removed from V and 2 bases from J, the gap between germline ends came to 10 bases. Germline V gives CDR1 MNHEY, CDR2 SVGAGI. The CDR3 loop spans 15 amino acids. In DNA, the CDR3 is TGTGCCAGCAGTTACGGGGGGGCGCGCAATCAGCCCCAGCATTTT. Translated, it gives CASSYGGARNQPQHF.

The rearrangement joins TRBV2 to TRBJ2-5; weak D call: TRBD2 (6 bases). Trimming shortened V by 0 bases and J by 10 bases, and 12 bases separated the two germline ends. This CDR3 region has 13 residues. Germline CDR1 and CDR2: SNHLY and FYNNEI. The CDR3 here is CASSEAARGSQYF. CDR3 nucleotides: TGTGCCAGCAGTGAAGCGGCCCGGGGGAGCCAGTACTTC.